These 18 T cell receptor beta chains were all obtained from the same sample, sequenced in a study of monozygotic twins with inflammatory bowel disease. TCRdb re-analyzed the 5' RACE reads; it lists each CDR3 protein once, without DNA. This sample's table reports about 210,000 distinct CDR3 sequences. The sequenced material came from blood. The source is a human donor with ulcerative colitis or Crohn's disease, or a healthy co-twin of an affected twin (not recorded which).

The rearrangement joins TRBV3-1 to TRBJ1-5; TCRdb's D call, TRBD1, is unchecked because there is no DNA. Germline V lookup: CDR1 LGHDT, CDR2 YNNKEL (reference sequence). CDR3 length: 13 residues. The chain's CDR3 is CASSQRNGGPQHF.

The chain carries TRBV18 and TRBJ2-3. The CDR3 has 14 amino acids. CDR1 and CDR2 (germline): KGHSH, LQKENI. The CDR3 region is CASSPLGSTDTQYF.

Here the CDR3 reads CASSSGLAGAQNTGELFF. The V call is TRBV5-1, the J call TRBJ2-2; the D call of TRBD2 rests on TCRdb alone, since no DNA is present to check it. The CDR3 extends over 18 amino acids. CDR1 SGHRS and CDR2 YFSETQ come from the germline V gene.

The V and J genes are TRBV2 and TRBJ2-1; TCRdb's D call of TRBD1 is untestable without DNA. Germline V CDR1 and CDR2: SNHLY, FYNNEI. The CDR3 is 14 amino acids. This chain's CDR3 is CASSGRKGMGGQFF.

The CDR3 loop is CASSSSRGGSGNTIYF. This chain joins TRBV5-4 and TRBJ1-3; without DNA, the TCRdb call of TRBD1 cannot be checked. Germline V lookup: CDR1 SGHNT, CDR2 YYREEE (reference sequence). The CDR3 has 16 amino acids.

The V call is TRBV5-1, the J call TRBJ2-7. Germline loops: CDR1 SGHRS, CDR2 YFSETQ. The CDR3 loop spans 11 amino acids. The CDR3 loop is CASSSTSEQYF.

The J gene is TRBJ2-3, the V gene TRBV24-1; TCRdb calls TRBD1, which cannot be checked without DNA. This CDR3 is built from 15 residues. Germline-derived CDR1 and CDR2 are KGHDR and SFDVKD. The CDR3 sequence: CATSDPGRGQGGQYF.

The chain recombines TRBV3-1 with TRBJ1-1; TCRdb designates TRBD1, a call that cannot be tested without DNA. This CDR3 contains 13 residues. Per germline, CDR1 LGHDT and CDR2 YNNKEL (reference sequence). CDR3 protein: CASSRTENTDAFF.

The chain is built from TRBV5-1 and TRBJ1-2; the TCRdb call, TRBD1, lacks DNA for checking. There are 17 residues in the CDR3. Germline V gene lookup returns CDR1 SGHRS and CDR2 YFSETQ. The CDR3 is CASSPDGTGAPNYGYTF.

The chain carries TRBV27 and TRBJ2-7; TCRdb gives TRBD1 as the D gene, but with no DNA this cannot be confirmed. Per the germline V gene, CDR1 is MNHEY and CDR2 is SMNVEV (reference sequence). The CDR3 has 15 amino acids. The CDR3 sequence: CASSLITDKSYEQYF.

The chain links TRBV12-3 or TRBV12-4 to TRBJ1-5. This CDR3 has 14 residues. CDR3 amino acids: CASSDWVSNQPQHF.

This CDR3 reads CASSWGGPGDAEAFF. The rearrangement joins TRBV5-1 to TRBJ1-1; with no DNA, the TCRdb D assignment of TRBD1 cannot be verified. The germline V gene encodes CDR1 SGHRS and CDR2 YFSETQ. This CDR3 has 15 amino acids.

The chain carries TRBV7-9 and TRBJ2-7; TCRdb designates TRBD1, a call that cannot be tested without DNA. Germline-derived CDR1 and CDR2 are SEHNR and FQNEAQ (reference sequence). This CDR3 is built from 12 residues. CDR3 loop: CASSHGTSEQYF.

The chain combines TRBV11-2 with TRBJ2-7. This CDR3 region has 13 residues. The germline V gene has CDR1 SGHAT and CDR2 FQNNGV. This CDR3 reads CASRYLTSDEQYF.

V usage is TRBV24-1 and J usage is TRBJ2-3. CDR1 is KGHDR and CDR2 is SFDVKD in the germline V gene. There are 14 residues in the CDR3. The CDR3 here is CATSDLDNTDTQYF.

CDR3 sequence: CASSTGTGVRDNEQFF. The chain couples TRBV5-4 to TRBJ2-1; absent DNA, TCRdb's TRBD1 call cannot be checked. There are 16 residues in the CDR3. Germline CDR1 reads SGHNT; CDR2 reads YYREEE (reference sequence).

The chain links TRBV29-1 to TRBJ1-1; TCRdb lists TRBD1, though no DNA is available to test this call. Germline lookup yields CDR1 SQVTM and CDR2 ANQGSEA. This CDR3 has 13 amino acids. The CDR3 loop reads CSVEGQGRTEAFF.

CDR3 loop: CASSLFDNQPQHF. The V and J genes are TRBV12-3 or TRBV12-4 and TRBJ1-5. This CDR3 has 13 amino acids.